The clone carrying this T cell receptor (beta chain) was found once. Its specificity is unknown. This record belongs to a study of radiation and T cells in renal cell carcinoma. Points from the study as a whole: From baseline, blood top tumor clonotypes peaked at 2 weeks post-radiation.

Indicated time point: blood 2 weeks post-SBRT. Sample treatment: 15 Gy SBRT to primary tumor, nephrectomy 4 weeks later. Profiling relied on immunoSEQ multiplex PCR, and the TCRdb table lists in-frame clones only, not all of them. The sample gives 120,000 or so clones, approximately 85% of which show up once; 4.5% to 7% is in the top ten. With V trimmed by 7 bases and J by 7 bases, 7 bases remained unmatched. The CDR3 spans 13 residues. Germline V lookup: CDR1 ENHRY, CDR2 SYGVKD. This sequence joins TRBV10-3 and TRBJ2-1, with TRBD1 identical over 7 bases. The sample was blood, taken from a patient whose treatment included radiotherapy and nephrectomy. The clonotype was recovered from a man aged 50-59 years with renal cell carcinoma. DNA for the CDR3: TGTGCCATCAATGGGGACAGAGGAAATGAGCAGTTCTTC. Translation gives CAINGDRGNEQFF.